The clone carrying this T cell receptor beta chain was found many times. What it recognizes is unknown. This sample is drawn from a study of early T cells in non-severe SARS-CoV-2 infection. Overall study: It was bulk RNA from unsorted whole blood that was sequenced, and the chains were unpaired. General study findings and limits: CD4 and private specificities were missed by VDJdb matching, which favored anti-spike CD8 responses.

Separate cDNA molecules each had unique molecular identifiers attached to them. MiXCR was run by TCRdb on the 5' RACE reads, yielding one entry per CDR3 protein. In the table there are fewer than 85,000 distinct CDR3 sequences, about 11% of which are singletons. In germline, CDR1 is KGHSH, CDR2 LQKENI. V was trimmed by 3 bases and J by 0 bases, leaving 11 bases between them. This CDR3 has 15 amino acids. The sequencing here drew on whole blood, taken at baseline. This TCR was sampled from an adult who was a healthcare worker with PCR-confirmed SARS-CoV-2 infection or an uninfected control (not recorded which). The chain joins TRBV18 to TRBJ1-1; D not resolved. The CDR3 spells CASSPIPGVNTEAFF. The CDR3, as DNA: TGTGCCAGCTCACCGATTCCCGGGGTGAACACTGAAGCTTTCTTT.